The T cell receptor (beta chain) described here comes from a study of blood T cell repertoires in COVID-19. The overall study: Italy, Spain and the United States were the sources of the convalescent and acute COVID-19 samples. PBMCs, B-cell-depleted T cells, or T cells provided the cDNA or gDNA that made up the material.

The germline V and J ends were trimmed by 1 base and 0 bases, with 13 bases remaining between them. CDR1 MDHEN and CDR2 SYDVKM come from the germline V gene. The CDR3 totals 17 residues. Original processing notes: Estimation of nucleated cell counts was performed using reference gene primer amplification. TCRdb keeps only in-frame clones here, not all; method: immunoSEQ multiplex PCR. The V and J calls and clone size were taken over from that table, and D and trimming were inferred from the DNA. Here the sample spans 470,000 or so clones, 70% to 90% being singletons. The chain links TRBV28 to TRBJ1-3; a weak D match, TRBD1 (5 bases). The TCR sequence derives from a human donor in a cohort sampled during active COVID-19. The sequencing input was peripheral blood. CDR3 coding DNA: TGTGCCAGCAGTTTATCGGGCAGGGCTTTCTCTGGAAACACCATATATTTT. The encoded protein is CASSLSGRAFSGNTIYF.